The clone carrying this T cell receptor beta chain was detected a few times. Reverse transcribed after extraction, RNA yielded cDNA as the sequencing template. The data were produced by immunoSEQ multiplex PCR, yet TCRdb's version contains in-frame clones alone and is incomplete. The sample has some 220,000 clones; 50% to 70% are singletons. This record comes from a study of CD8+ T cells in alopecia areata. Indicated treatment: oral pan-JAK inhibitor, 5-10 mg twice daily. The CDR3 has 12 residues. Germline lookup yields CDR1 SQVTM and CDR2 ANQGSEA. The V and J ends lost 0 bases and 9 bases respectively, with 10 bases between them.

This sequence originates from a human donor with alopecia areata. Sequenced material: CD4+ T cells sorted from blood, taken at week 4, from a patient treated with tofacitinib. The chain uses TRBV29-1 and TRBJ2-3; no firm D call. The CDR3 nucleotides are TGCAGCGTTGAAGAGTCACTGAAGACGCAGTATTTT. As protein: CSVEESLKTQYF.